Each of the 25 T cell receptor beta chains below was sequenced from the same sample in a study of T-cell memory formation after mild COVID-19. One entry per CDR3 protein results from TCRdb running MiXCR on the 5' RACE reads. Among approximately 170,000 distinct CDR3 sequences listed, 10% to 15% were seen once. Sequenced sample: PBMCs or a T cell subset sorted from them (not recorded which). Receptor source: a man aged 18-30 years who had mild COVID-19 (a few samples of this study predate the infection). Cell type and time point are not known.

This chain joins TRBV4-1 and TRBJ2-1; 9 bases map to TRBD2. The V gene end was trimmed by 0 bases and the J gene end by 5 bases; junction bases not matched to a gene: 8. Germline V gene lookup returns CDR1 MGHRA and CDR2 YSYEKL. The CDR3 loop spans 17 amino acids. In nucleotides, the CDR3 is TGCGCCAGCAGCCAAGATTCCGCACTAGCGGGCGACAATGAGCAGTTCTTC. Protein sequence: CASSQDSALAGDNEQFF.

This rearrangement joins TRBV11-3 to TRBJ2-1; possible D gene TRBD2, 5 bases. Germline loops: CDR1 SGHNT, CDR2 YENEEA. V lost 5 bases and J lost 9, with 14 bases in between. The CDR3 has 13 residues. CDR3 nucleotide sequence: TGTGCCAGCAGCCCCGACTCAGAGGGTGAGCAGTTCTTC. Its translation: CASSPDSEGEQFF.

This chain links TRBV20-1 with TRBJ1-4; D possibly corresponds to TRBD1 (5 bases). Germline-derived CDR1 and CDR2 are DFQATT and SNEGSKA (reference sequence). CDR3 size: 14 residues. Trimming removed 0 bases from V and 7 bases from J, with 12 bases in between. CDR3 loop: CSARDGRAGEKLFF. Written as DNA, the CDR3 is TGCAGTGCTAGAGACGGCAGGGCCGGTGAAAAACTGTTTTTT.

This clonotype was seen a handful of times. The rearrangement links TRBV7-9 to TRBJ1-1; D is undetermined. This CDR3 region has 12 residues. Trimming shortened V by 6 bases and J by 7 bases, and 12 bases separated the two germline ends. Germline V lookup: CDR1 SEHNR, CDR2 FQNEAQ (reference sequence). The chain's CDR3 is CASSRTGDEAFF. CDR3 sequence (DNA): TGTGCCAGCAGTCGAACTGGGGATGAAGCTTTCTTT.

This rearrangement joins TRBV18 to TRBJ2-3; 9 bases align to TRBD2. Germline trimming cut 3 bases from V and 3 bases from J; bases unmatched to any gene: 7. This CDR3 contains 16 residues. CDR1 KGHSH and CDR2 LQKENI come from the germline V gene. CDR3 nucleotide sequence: TGTGCCAGCTCACCGCGGGGGGGCGCCGAGACAGATACGCAGTATTTT. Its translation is CASSPRGGAETDTQYF.

CDR3 bases: TGCGCCAGCAGCTTGGGGGACAGTAGCCTGTACAATGAGCAGTTCTTC. Protein sequence: CASSLGDSSLYNEQFF. The chain recombines TRBV5-1 with TRBJ2-1, with 7 bases that match TRBD1. The length of the CDR3 is 16 residues. Germline loops: CDR1 SGHRS, CDR2 YFSETQ. With V trimmed by 0 bases and J by 4 bases, 7 bases remained unmatched.

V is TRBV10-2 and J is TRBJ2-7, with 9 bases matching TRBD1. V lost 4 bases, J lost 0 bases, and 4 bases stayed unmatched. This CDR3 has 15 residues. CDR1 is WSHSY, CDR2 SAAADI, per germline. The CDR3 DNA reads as TGCGCCAGCAGTGGGACAGGGGCCAGCTCCTACGAGCAGTACTTC. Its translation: CASSGTGASSYEQYF.

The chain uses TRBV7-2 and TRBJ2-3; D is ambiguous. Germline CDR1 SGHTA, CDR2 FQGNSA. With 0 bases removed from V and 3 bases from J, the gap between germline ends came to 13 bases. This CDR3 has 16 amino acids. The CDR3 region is CASSLAASLGTDTQYF. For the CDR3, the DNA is TGTGCCAGCAGCTTAGCGGCTAGTCTGGGGACAGATACGCAGTATTTT.

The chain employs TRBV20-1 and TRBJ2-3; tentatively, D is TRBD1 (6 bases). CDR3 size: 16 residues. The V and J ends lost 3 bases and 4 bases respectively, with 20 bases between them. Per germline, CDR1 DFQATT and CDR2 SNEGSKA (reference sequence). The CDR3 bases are TGCAGTGCTAGTCAAGGTGGGCAGGGGCGATCAGATACGCAGTATTTT. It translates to CSASQGGQGRSDTQYF.

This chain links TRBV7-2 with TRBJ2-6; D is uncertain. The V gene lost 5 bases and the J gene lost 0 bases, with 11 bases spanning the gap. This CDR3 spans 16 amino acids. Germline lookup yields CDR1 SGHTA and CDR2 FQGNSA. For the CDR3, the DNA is TGTGCCAGCAGCCCCGGGCCGTTCTCTGGGGCCAACGTCCTGACTTTC. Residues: CASSPGPFSGANVLTF.

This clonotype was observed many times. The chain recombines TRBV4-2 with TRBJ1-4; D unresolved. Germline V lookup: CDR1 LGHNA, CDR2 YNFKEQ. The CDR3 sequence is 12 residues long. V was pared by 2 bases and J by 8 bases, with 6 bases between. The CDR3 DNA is TGTGCCAGCAGCCAAAACACGGAAAAACTGTTTTTT. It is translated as CASSQNTEKLFF.

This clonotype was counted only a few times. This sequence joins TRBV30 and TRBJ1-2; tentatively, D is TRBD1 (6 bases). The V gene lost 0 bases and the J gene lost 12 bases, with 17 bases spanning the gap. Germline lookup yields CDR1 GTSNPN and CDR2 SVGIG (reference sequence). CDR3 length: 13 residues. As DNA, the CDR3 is TGTGCCTGGAGTGTGCAGGGGACCGCCAGGGACACCTTC. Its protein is CAWSVQGTARDTF.

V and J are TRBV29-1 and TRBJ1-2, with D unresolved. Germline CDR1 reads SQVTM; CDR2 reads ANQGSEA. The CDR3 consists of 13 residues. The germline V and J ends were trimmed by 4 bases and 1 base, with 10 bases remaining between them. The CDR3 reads CSVGQNNNYGYTF. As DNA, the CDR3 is TGCAGCGTTGGGCAGAATAATAACTATGGCTACACCTTC.

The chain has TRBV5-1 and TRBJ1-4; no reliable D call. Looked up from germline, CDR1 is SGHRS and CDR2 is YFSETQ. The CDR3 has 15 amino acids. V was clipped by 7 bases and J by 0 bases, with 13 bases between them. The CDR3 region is CASRVSPTTNEKLFF. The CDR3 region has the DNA TGCGCCAGCCGTGTATCACCGACAACTAATGAAAAACTGTTTTTT.

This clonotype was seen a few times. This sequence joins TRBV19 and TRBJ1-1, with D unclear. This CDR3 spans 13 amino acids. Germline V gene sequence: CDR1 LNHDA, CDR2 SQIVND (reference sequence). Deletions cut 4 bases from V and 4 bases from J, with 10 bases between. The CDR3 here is CASSNEPSTEAFF. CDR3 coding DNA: TGTGCCAGTAGTAACGAACCCAGCACTGAAGCTTTCTTT.

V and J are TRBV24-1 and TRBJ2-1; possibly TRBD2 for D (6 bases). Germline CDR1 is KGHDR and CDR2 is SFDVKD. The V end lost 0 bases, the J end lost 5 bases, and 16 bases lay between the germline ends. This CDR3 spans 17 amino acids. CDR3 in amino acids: CATSDLTPGRGDNEQFF. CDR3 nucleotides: TGTGCCACCAGTGATTTGACTCCAGGGCGGGGAGACAATGAGCAGTTCTTC.

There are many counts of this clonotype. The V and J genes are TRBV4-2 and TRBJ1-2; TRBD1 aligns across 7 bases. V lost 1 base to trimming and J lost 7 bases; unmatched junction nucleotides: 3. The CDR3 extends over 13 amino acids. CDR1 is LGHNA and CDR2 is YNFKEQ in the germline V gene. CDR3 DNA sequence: TGTGCCAGCAGCCAAGGAACAGGGGCTGGCTACACCTTC. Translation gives CASSQGTGAGYTF.

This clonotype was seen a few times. CDR3 nucleotides: TGTGCCAGCAGCCCGTGGGGTGGGGAAAGCTCCTACGAGCAGTACTTC. Translation: CASSPWGGESSYEQYF. This sequence joins TRBV4-2 and TRBJ2-7; no clear D gene. V lost 4 bases to trimming and J lost 0 bases, with 16 bases between them. This CDR3 has 16 amino acids. The germline V gene encodes CDR1 LGHNA and CDR2 YNFKEQ.

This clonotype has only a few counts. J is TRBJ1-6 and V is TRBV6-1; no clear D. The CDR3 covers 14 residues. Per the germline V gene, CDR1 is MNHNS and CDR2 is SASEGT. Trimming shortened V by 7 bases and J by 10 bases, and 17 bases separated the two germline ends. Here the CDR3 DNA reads TGTGCCAGCAAATTGGAGACGCCGGAATCACCCCTCCACTTT. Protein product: CASKLETPESPLHF.

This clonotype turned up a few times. The CDR3 sequence is CASSLEGGLMETQYF. CDR3 nucleotide sequence: TGTGCCAGCAGCTTAGAAGGGGGACTAATGGAGACCCAGTACTTC. The chain combines TRBV7-8 with TRBJ2-5; possible D gene TRBD2, 7 bases. The V gene lost 1 base and the J gene lost 5 bases, with 14 bases spanning the gap. Per germline, CDR1 SGHVS and CDR2 FQNEAQ. The CDR3 runs 15 residues.

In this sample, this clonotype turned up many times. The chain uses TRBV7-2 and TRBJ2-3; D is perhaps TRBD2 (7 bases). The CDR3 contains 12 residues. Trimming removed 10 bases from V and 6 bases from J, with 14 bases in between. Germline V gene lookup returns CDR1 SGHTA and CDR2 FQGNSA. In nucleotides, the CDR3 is TGTGCCACTCACGGGGGGCGGGATACGCAGTATTTT. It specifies CATHGGRDTQYF.

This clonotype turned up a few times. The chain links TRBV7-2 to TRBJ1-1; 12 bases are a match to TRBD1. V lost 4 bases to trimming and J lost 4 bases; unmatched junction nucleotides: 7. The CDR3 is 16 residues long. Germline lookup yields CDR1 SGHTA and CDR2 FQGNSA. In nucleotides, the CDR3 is TGTGCCAGCAGCTGGGGACAGGGGGCAGGCGGCACTGAAGCTTTCTTT. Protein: CASSWGQGAGGTEAFF. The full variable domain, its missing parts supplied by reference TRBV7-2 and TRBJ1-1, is GAGVSQSPSNKVTEKGKDVELRCDPISGHTALYWYRQSLGQGLEFLIYFQGNSAPDKSGLPSDRFSAERTGGSVSTLTIQRTQQEDSAVYLCASSWGQGAGGTEAFFGQGTRLTVV.

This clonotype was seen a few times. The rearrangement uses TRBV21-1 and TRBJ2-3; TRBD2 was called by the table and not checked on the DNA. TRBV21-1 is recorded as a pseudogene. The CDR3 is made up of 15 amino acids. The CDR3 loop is CASSKALAGADTQYF. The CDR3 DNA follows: TGTGCCAGCAGCAAAGCGCTAGCGGGGGCAGATACGCAGTATTTT.

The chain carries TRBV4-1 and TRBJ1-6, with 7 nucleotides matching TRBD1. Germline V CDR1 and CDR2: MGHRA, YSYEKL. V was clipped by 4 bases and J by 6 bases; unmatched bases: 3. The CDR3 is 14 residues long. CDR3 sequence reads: CASSLQGPNSPLHF. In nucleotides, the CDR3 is TGCGCCAGCAGCCTACAGGGGCCTAATTCACCCCTCCACTTT.

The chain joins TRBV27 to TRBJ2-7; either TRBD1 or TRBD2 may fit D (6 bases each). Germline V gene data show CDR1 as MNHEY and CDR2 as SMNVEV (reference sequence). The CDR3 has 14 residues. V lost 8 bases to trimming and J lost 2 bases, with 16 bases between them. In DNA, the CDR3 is TGTGCCAGCTACCGACTAGGGGGAACCTACGAGCAGTACTTC. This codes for CASYRLGGTYEQYF.